This is a list of T cell receptor beta chains from one sample in a study of PD-1 blockade in classical Hodgkin lymphoma. Using immunoSEQ multiplex PCR, the repertoire was profiled, and TCRdb retains in-frame clones only, with some absent. The data contain 20,000 to 25,000 clones, 68% of them singletons. Sequenced material: peripheral blood mononuclear cells (PBMCs), taken at baseline. Receptors were obtained from a human donor with classical Hodgkin lymphoma. Both conserved end residues are part of each CDR3. The order of the fields is CDR3 protein, CDR3 DNA, J gene, V gene, D gene, clone size. D genes are given only for firm matches. Size is stated for part of the rows, as once, few or many counts, or as a class when the clone is expanded.

CDR3aa: CASNKMDRVNTEAFF; CDR3nt: TGTGCCAGCAATAAAATGGACAGGGTGAACACTGAAGCTTTCTTT; j_gene: TRBJ1-1; v_gene: TRBV6-6; d_gene: TRBD1; abundance: .
CDR3aa: CASSQGTGNQPQHF; CDR3nt: TGTGCCAGCAGCCAGGGAACAGGCAATCAGCCCCAGCATTTT; j_gene: TRBJ1-5; v_gene: TRBV2; d_gene: .; abundance: .
CDR3aa: CASSKTGGEYSNQPQHF; CDR3nt: TGTGCCAGTAGTAAGACAGGGGGGGAGTATAGCAATCAGCCCCAGCATTTT; j_gene: TRBJ1-5; v_gene: TRBV19; d_gene: TRBD1; abundance: .
CDR3aa: CARSRSRTGGLIRGISEEEKLFF; CDR3nt: TGTGCCAGAAGCCGATCAAGGACAGGGGGCTTGATCAGGGGGATCAGTGAAGAGGAAAAACTGTTTTTT; j_gene: TRBJ1-4; v_gene: TRBV5-3; d_gene: TRBD1; abundance: .
CDR3aa: CSVGASTDTQYF; CDR3nt: TGCAGCGTTGGGGCCTCCACAGATACGCAGTATTTT; j_gene: TRBJ2-3; v_gene: TRBV29-1; d_gene: .; abundance: once
CDR3aa: CASSLLQGNTEAFF; CDR3nt: TGTGCCAGCAGCTTGTTACAGGGAAACACTGAAGCTTTCTTT; j_gene: TRBJ1-1; v_gene: TRBV7-9; d_gene: .; abundance: .
CDR3aa: CASSQGGLTYNEQFF; CDR3nt: TGCGCCAGCAGCCAAGGGGGGTTGACCTACAATGAGCAGTTCTTC; j_gene: TRBJ2-1; v_gene: TRBV4-3; d_gene: .; abundance: once
CDR3aa: CASSIGRGLSNEQFF; CDR3nt: TGTGCCAGTAGTATTGGGCGGGGCCTTAGCAATGAGCAGTTCTTC; j_gene: TRBJ2-1; v_gene: TRBV19; d_gene: .; abundance: .
CDR3aa: CASSEEAPLYGYTF; CDR3nt: TGTGCCAGCAGTGAAGAGGCCCCTCTATATGGCTACACCTTC; j_gene: TRBJ1-2; v_gene: TRBV2; d_gene: .; abundance: .
CDR3aa: CASSLHNNYNSPLHF; CDR3nt: TGTGCCAGCAGCTTACATAACAACTATAATTCACCCCTCCACTTT; j_gene: TRBJ1-6; v_gene: TRBV7-9; d_gene: .; abundance: .
CDR3aa: CASSLYGGGEQYF; CDR3nt: TGTGCCAGCAGTTTATATGGGGGTGGGGAGCAGTACTTC; j_gene: TRBJ2-7; v_gene: TRBV27; d_gene: .; abundance: .
CDR3aa: CASRGQGGEKLFF; CDR3nt: TGTGCCAGCAGAGGACAGGGCGGGGAAAAACTGTTTTTT; j_gene: TRBJ1-4; v_gene: TRBV28; d_gene: TRBD1; abundance: .
CDR3aa: CSVLGQGSSYNEQFF; CDR3nt: TGCAGCGTCCTGGGACAGGGGAGCTCCTACAATGAGCAGTTCTTC; j_gene: TRBJ2-1; v_gene: TRBV29-1; d_gene: TRBD1; abundance: once
CDR3aa: CASSQTSGNTGELFF; CDR3nt: TGTGCCAGTAGCCAGACTAGCGGAAACACCGGGGAGCTGTTTTTT; j_gene: TRBJ2-2; v_gene: TRBV19; d_gene: TRBD2; abundance: .
CDR3aa: CASSPHGAGNQPQHF; CDR3nt: TGTGCCAGCAGCCCTCATGGGGCTGGGAACCAGCCCCAGCATTTT; j_gene: TRBJ1-5; v_gene: TRBV6-5; d_gene: .; abundance: .
CDR3aa: CASSLGTSGRFKTQYF; CDR3nt: TGTGCCAGCAGCTTGGGTACTAGCGGGAGGTTCAAGACCCAGTACTTC; j_gene: TRBJ2-5; v_gene: TRBV5-6; d_gene: TRBD2; abundance: few
CDR3aa: CASSVGNKQETQYF; CDR3nt: TGTGCCAGCAGCGTAGGGAACAAACAAGAGACCCAGTACTTC; j_gene: TRBJ2-5; v_gene: TRBV9; d_gene: .; abundance: .